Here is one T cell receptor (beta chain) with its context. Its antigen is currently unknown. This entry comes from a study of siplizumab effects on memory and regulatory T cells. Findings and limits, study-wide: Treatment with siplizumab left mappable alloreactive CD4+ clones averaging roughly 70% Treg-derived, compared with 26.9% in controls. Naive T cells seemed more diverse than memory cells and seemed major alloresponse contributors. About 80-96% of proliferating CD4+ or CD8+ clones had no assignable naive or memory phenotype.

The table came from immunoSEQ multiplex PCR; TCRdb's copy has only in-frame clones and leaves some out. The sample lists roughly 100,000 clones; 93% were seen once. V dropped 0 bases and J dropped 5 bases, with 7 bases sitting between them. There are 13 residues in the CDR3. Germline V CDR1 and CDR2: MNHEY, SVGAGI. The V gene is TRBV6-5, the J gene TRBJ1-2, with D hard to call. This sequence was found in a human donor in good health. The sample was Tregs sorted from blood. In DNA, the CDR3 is TGTGCCAGCAGTTACTCGGTATTGTATGGCTACACCTTC. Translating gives CASSYSVLYGYTF.